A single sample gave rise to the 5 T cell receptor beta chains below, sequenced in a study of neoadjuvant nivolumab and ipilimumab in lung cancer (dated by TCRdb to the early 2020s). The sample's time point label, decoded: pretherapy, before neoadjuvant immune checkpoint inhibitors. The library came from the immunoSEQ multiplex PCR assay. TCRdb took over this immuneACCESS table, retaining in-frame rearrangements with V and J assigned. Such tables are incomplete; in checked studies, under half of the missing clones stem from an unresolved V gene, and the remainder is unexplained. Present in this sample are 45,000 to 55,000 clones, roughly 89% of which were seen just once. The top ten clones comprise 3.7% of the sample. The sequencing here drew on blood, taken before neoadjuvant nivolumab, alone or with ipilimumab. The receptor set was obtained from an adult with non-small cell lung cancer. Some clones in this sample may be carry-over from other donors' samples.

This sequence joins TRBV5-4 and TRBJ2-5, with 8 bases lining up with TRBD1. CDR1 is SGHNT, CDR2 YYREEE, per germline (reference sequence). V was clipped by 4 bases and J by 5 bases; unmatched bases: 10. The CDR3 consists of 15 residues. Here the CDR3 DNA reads TGTGCCAGCAGCCCAACAGGGGGATGGGACGAGACCCAGTACTTC. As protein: CASSPTGGWDETQYF.

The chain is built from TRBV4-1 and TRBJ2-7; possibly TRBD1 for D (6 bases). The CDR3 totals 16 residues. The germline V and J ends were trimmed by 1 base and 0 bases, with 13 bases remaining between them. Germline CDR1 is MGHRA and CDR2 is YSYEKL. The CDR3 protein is CASSQGIGTTSYEQYF. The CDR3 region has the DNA TGCGCCAGCAGCCAAGGAATCGGGACAACCTCCTACGAGCAGTACTTC.

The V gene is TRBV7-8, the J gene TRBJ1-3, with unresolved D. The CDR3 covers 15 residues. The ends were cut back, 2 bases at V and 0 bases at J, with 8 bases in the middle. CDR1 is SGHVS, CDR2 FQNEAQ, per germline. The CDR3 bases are TGTGCCAGCAGCTTACTAGGCCTCTCTGGAAACACCATATATTTT. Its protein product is CASSLLGLSGNTIYF.

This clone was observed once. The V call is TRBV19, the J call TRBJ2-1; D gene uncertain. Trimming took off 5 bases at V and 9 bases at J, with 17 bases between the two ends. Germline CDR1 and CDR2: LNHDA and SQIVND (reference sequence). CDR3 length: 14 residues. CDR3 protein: CASSPWDAAREQFF. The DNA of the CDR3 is TGTGCCAGTAGTCCATGGGATGCGGCCCGTGAGCAGTTCTTC.

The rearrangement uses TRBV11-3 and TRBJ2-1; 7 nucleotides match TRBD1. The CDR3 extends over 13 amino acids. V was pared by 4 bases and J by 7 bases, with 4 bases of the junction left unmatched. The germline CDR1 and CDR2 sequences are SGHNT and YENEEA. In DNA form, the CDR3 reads TGTGCCAGCAGCTCCCCACAGGGGAATGAGCAGTTCTTC. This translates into CASSSPQGNEQFF.